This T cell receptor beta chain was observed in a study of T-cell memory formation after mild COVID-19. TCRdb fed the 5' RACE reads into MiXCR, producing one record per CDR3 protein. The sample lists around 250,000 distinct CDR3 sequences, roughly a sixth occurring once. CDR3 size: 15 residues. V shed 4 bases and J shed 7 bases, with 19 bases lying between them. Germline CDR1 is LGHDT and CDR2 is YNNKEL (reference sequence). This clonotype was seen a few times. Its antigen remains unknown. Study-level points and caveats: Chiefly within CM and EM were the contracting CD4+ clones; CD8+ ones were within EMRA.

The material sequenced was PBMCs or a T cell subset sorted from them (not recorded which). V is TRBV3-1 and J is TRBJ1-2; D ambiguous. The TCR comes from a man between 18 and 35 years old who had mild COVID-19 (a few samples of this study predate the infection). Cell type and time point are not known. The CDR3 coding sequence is TGTGCCAGCAGCCCCCCCGGGATGGGGATTCCTGGCTACACCTTC. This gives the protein CASSPPGMGIPGYTF.